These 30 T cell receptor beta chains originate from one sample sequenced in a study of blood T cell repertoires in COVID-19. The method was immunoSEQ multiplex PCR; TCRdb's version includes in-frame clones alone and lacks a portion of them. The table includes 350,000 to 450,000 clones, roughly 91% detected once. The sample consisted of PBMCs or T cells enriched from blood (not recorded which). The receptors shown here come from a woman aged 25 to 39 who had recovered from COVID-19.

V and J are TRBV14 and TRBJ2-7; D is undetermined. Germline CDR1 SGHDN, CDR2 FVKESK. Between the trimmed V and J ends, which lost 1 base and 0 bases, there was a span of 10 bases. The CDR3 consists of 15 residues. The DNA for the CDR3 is TGTGCCAGCAGCCAAGGGCTCAGTCTCTCCTACGAGCAGTACTTC. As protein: CASSQGLSLSYEQYF.

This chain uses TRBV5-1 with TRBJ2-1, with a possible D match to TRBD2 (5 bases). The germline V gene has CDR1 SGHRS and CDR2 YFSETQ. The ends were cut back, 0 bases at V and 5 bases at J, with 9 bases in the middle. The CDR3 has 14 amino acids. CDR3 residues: CASSLDASNNEQFF. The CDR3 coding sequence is TGCGCCAGCAGCTTGGATGCTAGCAACAATGAGCAGTTCTTC. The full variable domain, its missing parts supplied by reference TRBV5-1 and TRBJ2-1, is KAGVTQTPRYLIKTRGQQVTLSCSPISGHRSVSWYQQTPGQGLQFLFEYFSETQRNKGNFPGRFSGRQFSNSRSEMNVSTLELGDSALYLCASSLDASNNEQFFGPGTRLTVL.

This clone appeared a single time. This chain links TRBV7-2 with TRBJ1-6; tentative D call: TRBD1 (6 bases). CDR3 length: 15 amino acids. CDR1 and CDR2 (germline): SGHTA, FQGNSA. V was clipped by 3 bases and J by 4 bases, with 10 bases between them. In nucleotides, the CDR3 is TGTGCCAGCAGCTTTATGGGGGCGTATAATTCACCCCTCCACTTT. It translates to CASSFMGAYNSPLHF.

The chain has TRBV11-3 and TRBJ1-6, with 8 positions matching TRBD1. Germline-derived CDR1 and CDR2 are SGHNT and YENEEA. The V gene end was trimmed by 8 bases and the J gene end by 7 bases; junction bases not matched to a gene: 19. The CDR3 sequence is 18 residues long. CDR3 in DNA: TGTGCCAGCGGAGCCACTCAACCGGGACAGGATACAAATTCACCCCTCCACTTT. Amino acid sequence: CASGATQPGQDTNSPLHF.

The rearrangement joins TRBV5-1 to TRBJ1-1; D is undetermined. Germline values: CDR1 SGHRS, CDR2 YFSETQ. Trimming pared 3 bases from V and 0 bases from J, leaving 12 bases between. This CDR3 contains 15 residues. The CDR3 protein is CASSSDNGVNTEAFF. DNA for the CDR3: TGCGCCAGCAGCTCTGACAACGGTGTGAACACTGAAGCTTTCTTT.

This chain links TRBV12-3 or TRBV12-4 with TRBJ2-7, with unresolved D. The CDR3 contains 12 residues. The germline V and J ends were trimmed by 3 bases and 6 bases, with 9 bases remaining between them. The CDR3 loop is CASSLYEIEQYF. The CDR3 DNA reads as TGTGCCAGCAGTTTGTATGAGATCGAGCAGTACTTC.

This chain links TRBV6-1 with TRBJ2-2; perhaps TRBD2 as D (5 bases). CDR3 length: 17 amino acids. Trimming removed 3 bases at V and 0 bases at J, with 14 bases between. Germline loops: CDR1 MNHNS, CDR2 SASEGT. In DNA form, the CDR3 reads TGTGCCAGCAGTGAGGAGACCCTAGCCACGAACACCGGGGAGCTGTTTTTT. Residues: CASSEETLATNTGELFF.

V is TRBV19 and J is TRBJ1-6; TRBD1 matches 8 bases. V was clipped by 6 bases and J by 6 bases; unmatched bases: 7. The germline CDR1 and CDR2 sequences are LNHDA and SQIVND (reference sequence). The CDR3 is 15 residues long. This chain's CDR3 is CASSWGQEINSPLHF. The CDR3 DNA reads TGTGCCAGTAGCTGGGGACAGGAGATTAATTCACCCCTCCACTTT.

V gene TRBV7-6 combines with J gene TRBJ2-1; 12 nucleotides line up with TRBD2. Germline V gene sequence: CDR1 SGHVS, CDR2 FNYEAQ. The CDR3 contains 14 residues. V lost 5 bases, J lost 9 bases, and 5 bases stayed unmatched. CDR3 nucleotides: TGTGCCAGCAGCGGACTAGCGGGATCCAGTGAGCAGTTCTTC. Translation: CASSGLAGSSEQFF.

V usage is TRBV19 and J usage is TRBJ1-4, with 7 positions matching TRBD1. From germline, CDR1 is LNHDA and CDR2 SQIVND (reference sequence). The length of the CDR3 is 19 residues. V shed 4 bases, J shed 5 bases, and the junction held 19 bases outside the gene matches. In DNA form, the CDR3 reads TGTGCCAGTAGTACAAGTATCCGCAAGACAGGGCCCGAGAATGAAAAACTGTTTTTT. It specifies CASSTSIRKTGPENEKLFF.

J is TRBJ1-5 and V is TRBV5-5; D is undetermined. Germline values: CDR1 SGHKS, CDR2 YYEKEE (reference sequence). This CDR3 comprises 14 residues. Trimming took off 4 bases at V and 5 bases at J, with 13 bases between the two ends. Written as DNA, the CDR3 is TGTGCCAGCAGCCTTGTAGGAGGGTATCAGCCCCAGCATTTT. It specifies CASSLVGGYQPQHF.

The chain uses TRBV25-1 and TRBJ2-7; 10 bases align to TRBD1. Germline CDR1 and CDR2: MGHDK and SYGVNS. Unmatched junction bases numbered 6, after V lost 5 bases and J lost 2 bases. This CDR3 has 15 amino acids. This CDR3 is CASSKSGTGAYEQYF. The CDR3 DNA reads TGTGCCAGCAGTAAATCCGGGACAGGGGCCTACGAGCAGTACTTC.

The CDR3 region has the DNA TGTGCCAGCTCGAGGGCAGGTGCGAACACCGGGGAGCTGTTTTTT. This encodes CASSRAGANTGELFF. V is TRBV2 and J is TRBJ2-2; TRBD2 is a possible D gene (5 bases). Germline V gene data show CDR1 as SNHLY and CDR2 as FYNNEI. The ends were cut back, 8 bases at V and 0 bases at J, with 13 bases in the middle. The CDR3 has 15 amino acids.

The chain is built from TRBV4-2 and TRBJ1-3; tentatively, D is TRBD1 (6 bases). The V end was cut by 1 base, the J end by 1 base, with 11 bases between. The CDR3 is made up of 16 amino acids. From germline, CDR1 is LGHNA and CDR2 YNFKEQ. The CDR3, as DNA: TGTGCCAGCAGCCAAGCACCCGGGACATCTGGAAACACCATATATTTT. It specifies CASSQAPGTSGNTIYF.

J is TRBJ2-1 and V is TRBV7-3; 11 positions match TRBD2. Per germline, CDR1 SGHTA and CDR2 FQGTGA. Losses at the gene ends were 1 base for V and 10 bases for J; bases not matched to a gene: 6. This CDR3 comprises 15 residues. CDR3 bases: TGTGCCAGCAGCTTAATGGCTAGCGGGGGGCCAGAGCAGTTCTTC. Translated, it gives CASSLMASGGPEQFF.

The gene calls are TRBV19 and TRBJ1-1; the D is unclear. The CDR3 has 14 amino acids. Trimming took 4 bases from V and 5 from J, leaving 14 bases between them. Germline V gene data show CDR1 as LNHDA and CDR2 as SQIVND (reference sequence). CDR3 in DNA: TGTGCCAGTAGTACACCCGACGGGTGGACTGAAGCTTTCTTT. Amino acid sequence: CASSTPDGWTEAFF.

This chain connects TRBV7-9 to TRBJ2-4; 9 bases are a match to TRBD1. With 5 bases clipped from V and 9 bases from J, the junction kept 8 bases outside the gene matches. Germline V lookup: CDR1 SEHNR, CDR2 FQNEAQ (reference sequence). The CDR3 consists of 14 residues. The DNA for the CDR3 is TGTGCCAGCAGCCTTCCGGGACAGGGAGGCATTCAGTACTTC. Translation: CASSLPGQGGIQYF.

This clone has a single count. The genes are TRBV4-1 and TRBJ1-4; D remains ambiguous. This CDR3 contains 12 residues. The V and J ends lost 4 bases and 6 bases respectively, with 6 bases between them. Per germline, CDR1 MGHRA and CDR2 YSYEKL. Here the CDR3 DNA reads TGCGCCAGCAGCCGCGGCTATGAAAAACTGTTTTTT. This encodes CASSRGYEKLFF.

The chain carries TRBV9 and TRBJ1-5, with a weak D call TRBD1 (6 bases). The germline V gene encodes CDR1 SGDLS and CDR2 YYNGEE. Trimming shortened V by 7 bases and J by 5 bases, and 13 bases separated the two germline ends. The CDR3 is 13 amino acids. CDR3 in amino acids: CASGKDSDQPQHF. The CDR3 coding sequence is TGTGCCAGCGGAAAGGACAGTGATCAGCCCCAGCATTTT. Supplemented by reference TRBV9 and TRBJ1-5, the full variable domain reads DSGVTQTPKHLITATGQRVTLRCSPRSGDLSVYWYQQSLDQGLQFLIQYYNGEERAKGNILERFSAQQFPDLHSELNLSSLELGDSALYFCASGKDSDQPQHFGDGTRLSIL.

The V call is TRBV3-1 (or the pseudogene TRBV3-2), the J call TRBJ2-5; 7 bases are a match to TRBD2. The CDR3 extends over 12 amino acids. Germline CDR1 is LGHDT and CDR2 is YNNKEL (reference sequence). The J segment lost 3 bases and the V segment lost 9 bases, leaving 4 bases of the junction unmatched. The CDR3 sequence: CARRRGEETQYF. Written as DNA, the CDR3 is TGTGCCAGACGACGGGGGGAAGAGACCCAGTACTTC.

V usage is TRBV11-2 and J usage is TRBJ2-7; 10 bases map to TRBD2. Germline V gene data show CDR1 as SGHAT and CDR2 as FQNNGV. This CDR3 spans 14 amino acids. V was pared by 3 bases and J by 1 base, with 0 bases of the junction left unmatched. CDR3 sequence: CASSFSGGSYEQYF. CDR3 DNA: TGTGCCAGCAGCTTTAGCGGGGGGTCCTACGAGCAGTACTTC.

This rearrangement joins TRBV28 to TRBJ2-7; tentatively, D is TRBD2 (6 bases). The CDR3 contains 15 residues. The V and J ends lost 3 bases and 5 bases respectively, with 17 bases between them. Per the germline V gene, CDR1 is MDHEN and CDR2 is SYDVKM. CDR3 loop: CASSFLSGRGHEQYF. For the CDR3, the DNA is TGTGCCAGCAGTTTCCTTAGCGGTAGGGGCCACGAGCAGTACTTC.

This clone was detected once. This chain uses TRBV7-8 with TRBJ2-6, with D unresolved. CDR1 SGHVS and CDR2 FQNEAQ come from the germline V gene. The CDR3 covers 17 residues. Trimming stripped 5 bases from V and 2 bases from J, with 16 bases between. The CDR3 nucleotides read TGTGCCAGCAGCGGCGCAGGTTTTGTTACTGGGGCCAACGTCCTGACTTTC. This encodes CASSGAGFVTGANVLTF.

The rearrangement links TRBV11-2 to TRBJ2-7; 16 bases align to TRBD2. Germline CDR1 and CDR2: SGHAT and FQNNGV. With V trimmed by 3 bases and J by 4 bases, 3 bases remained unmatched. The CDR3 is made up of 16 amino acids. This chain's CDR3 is CASSLGLAGGPYEQYF. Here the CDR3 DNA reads TGTGCCAGCAGCTTGGGACTAGCGGGAGGGCCTTACGAGCAGTACTTC. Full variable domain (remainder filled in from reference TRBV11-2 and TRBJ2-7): EAGVAQSPRYKIIEKRQSVAFWCNPISGHATLYWYQQILGQGPKLLIQFQNNGVVDDSQLPKDRFSAERLKGVDSTLKIQPAKLEDSAVYLCASSLGLAGGPYEQYFGPGTRLTVT.

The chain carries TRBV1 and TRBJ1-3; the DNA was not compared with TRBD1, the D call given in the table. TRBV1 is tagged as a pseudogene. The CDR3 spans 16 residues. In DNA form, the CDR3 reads TGCACCAGCAGCCAGTTTATGGGGGCGGTTGGAAACACCATATATTTT. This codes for CTSSQFMGAVGNTIYF.

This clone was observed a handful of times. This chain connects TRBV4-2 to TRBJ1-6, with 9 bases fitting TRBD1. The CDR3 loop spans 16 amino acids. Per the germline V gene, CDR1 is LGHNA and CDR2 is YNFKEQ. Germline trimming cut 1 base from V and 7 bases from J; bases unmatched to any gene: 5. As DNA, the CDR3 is TGTGCCAGCAGCCAAGGTTGGACAGGGGAGAATTCACCCCTCCACTTT. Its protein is CASSQGWTGENSPLHF.

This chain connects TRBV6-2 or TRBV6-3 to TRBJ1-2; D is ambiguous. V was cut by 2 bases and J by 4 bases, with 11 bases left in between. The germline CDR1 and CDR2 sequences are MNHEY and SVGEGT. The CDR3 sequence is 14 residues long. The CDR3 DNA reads TGTGCCAGCAGTTACGACCCACGAGGCTATGGCTACACCTTC. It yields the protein CASSYDPRGYGYTF.

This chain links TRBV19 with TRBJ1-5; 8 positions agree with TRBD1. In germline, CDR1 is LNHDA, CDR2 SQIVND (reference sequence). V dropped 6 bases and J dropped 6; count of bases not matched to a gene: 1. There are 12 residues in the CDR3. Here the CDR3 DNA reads TGTGCCAGTAGCACAGGGGGTCAGCCCCAGCATTTT. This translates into CASSTGGQPQHF.

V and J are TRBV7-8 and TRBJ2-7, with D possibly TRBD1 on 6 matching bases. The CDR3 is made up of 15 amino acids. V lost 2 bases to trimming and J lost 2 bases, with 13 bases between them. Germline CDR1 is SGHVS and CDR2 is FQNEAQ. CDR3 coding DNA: TGTGCCAGCAGCTTAATACAGGGTCTTACCTACGAGCAGTACTTC. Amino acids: CASSLIQGLTYEQYF. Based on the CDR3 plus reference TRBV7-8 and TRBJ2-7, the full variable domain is GAGVSQSPRYKVAKRGQDVALRCDPISGHVSLFWYQQALGQGPEFLTYFQNEAQLDKSGLPSDRFFAERPEGSVSTLKIQRTQQEDSAVYLCASSLIQGLTYEQYFGPGTRLTVT.

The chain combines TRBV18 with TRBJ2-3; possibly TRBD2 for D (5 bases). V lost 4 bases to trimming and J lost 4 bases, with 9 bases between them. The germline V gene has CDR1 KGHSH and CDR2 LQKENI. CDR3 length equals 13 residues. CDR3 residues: CASSLRESDTQYF. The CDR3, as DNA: TGTGCCAGCTCACTTAGGGAGTCAGATACGCAGTATTTT.